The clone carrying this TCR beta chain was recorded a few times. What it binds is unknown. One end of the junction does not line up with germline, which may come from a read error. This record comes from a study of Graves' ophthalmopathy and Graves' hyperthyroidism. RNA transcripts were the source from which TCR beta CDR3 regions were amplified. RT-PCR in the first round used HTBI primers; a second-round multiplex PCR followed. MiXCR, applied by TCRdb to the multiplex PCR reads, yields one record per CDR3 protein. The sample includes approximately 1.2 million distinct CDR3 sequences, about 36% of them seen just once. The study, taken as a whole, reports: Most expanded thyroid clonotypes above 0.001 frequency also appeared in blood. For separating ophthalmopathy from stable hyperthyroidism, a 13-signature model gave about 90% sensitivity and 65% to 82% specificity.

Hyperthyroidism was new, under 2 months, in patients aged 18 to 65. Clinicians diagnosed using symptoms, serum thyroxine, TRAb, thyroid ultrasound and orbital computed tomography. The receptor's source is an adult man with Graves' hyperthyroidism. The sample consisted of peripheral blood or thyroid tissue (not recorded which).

The CDR3 region has the DNA TGCACCAGCAGAGACTCCCCTGGCTTTCATTCGGGCTACACCTTC. It translates to CTSRDSPGFHSGYTF. This sequence joins TRBV10-2 and TRBJ1-2; D is undetermined. CDR3 length: 15 residues. Germline CDR1 is WSHSY and CDR2 is SAAADI.